This TCR beta chain was identified in a study of Graves' ophthalmopathy and Graves' hyperthyroidism. Overall study findings and caveats: Blood also harbored most expanded thyroid clonotypes above 0.001 frequency.

Using RNA transcripts, the TCR beta CDR3 regions were amplified. Amplification began with first-round RT-PCR using HTBI primers, then second-round multiplex PCR was performed. TCRdb used MiXCR to reprocess the multiplex PCR reads, holding one entry per CDR3 protein. Of approximately 700,000 distinct CDR3 sequences in the sample, roughly 39% were seen once. PBMCs were obtained from 9.5 to 10 ml of fresh peripheral blood. Notes on this clonotype: As yet, its antigen is unknown.

Germline CDR1 and CDR2: SGHAT and FQNNGV. The V gene lost 3 bases and the J gene lost 6 bases, with 12 bases spanning the gap. This CDR3 is 15 amino acids long. Specimen: peripheral blood. The chain couples TRBV11-2 to TRBJ1-6; tentative D call: TRBD1 (5 bases). The receptor was isolated from an adult man with Graves' ophthalmopathy. CDR3 amino acids: CASSLGTEFNSPLHF. In nucleotides, the CDR3 is TGTGCCAGCAGCTTGGGGACCGAGTTTAATTCACCCCTCCACTTT.